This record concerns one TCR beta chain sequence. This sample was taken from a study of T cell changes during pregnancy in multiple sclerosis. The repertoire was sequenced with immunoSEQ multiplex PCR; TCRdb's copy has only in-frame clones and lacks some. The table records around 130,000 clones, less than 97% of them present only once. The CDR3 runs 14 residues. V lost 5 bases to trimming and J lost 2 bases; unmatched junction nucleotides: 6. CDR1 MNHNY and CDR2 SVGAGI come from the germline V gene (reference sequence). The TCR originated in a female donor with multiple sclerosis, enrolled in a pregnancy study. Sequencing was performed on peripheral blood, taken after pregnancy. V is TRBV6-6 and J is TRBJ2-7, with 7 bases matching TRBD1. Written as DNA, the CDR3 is TGTGCCAGCAGTCTAGGGGACAGAGCCTACGAGCAGTACTTC. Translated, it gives CASSLGDRAYEQYF.